A selection of T cell receptor beta chains follows, all from one sample in a study of blood T cell repertoires in COVID-19. The protocol was immunoSEQ multiplex PCR, while the TCRdb copy is restricted to in-frame clones and leaves out a portion. This sample has fewer than 350,000 clones, with over 75% found just once. Input material: peripheral blood. These receptors all come from a woman aged 45-59 years who had recovered from COVID-19. CDR3s include the opening cysteine and the closing phenylalanine or tryptophan. The order of the fields is V gene, J gene, CDR3 length, clone size, D gene, CDR3 DNA, CDR3 protein. The D gene is left open where the match is weak. A row's size may be missing; if present it is once, few, many or a size class.

TRBV7-6,TRBJ1-2,16,.,.,TGTGCCAGCAGCTTGTCGACGGGGATTAACTATTATGGCTACACCTTC,CASSLSTGINYYGYTF
TRBV7-9,TRBJ2-1,13,.,.,TGTGCCAGCTTGATGAGCTCCTACAATGAGCAGTTCTTC,CASLMSSYNEQFF
TRBV5-1,TRBJ2-5,15,once,.,TGCGCCAGCAGCTTGGAGGACAGACTCACGGAGACCCAGTACTTC,CASSLEDRLTETQYF
TRBV28,TRBJ2-5,12,.,.,TGTGCCAGCAGTTTACGCCAAGAGACCCAGTACTTC,CASSLRQETQYF
TRBV28,TRBJ2-1,13,few,.,TGTGCCAGCAGGGCAGGGGGGATGAGTGAGCAGTTCTTC,CASRAGGMSEQFF
TRBV28,TRBJ2-7,11,.,.,TGTGCCAGCACCGGGATCTACGAGCAGTACTTC,CASTGIYEQYF
TRBV9,TRBJ2-3,12,.,.,TGTGCCAGCAGTTTACAGGGCGATACGCAGTATTTT,CASSLQGDTQYF
TRBV7-2,TRBJ2-2,14,.,.,TGTGCCAGCAGCTTAGGCAGGCCCCCCGGGGAGCTGTTTTTT,CASSLGRPPGELFF
TRBV4-1,TRBJ2-3,15,.,TRBD1,TGCGCCAGCAGCTGGACAGGGGTAGGCACAGATACGCAGTATTTT,CASSWTGVGTDTQYF
TRBV12-3/TRBV12-4,TRBJ2-1,13,.,.,TGTGCCAGCAGGGAGCGCTCCTACAATGAGCAGTTCTTC,CASRERSYNEQFF
TRBV7-2,TRBJ2-1,14,few,TRBD2,TGTGCCAGCAGCTTGACTAGCGGGAGTAATGAGCAGTTCTTC,CASSLTSGSNEQFF
TRBV3-1/TRBV3-2,TRBJ1-5,15,.,TRBD1,TGTGCCAGCAGCCAGGGGACAGATAGCAATCAGCCCCAGCATTTT,CASSQGTDSNQPQHF
TRBV27,TRBJ2-1,13,once,.,TGTGCCAGCAGTCTGACAGGCTACAATGAGCAGTTCTTC,CASSLTGYNEQFF
TRBV6-2/TRBV6-3,TRBJ2-3,15,.,.,TGTGCCAGCAGTTACGGAGGGGAAGACGCAGATACGCAGTATTTT,CASSYGGEDADTQYF
TRBV3-1/TRBV3-2,TRBJ1-5,13,.,.,TGTGCCAGCAGCGGGGGAGGAGATCAGCCCCAGCATTTT,CASSGGGDQPQHF
TRBV19,TRBJ1-4,15,.,.,TGTGCCAGTAGTATGCCCGGTGAGGTAATTGAAAAACTGTTTTTT,CASSMPGEVIEKLFF
TRBV9,TRBJ2-7,14,.,TRBD1,TGTGCCAGCAGCGTGAGGCAGGGGGCCGGCGAGCAGTACTTC,CASSVRQGAGEQYF
TRBV6-6,TRBJ2-3,15,.,.,TGTGCCAGCAGCTCAACTTGGGGAGCCACAGATACGCAGTATTTT,CASSSTWGATDTQYF
TRBV5-6,TRBJ1-2,13,.,.,TGTGCCAGCAGCTTGCTGCGGCCGGATGGCTACACCTTC,CASSLLRPDGYTF
TRBV27,TRBJ1-5,13,.,.,TGTGCCAGCAGTTTAAGGGGAGGACAGCCCCAGCATTTT,CASSLRGGQPQHF
TRBV5-4,TRBJ2-3,14,.,.,TGTGCCAGCAGCTTTGGAGGGGTCACAGATACGCAGTATTTT,CASSFGGVTDTQYF
TRBV30,TRBJ2-7,14,.,.,TGTGCCTCCAATCGCCCAGACAGAGCCTACGAGCAGTACTTC,CASNRPDRAYEQYF
TRBV7-6,TRBJ2-1,15,.,TRBD2,TGTGCCAGCAGCTTAGGTATTAGCGGGATCAATGAGCAGTTCTTC,CASSLGISGINEQFF
TRBV7-2,TRBJ2-5,14,.,.,TGTGCCAGCAGCTTAGAACTAGCTGGAGAGACCCAGTACTTC,CASSLELAGETQYF
TRBV9,TRBJ1-2,15,.,.,TGTGCCAGCAGCGTAGATGGGGAGTCTCTATATGGCTACACCTTC,CASSVDGESLYGYTF
TRBV6-5,TRBJ1-1,12,.,TRBD1,TGTGCCAGCAGCCCGGGACAGGGGGCGTCTTTCTTT,CASSPGQGASFF
TRBV2,TRBJ1-2,14,.,.,TGTGCCAGCAGTGAAAGTAGGGGAGGGGATGGCTACACCTTC,CASSESRGGDGYTF
TRBV6-5,TRBJ2-7,14,.,.,TGTGCCAGCAGGGGGGGGCGCAAACTCAACGAGCAGTACTTC,CASRGGRKLNEQYF
TRBV2,TRBJ1-2,12,.,.,TGTGCCAGCAGACTAGGTATTTATGGCTACACCTTC,CASRLGIYGYTF
TRBV3-1/TRBV3-2,TRBJ1-5,16,.,TRBD1,TGTACTAAAAAGAATTCCGGGACAGCACCTAATCAGCCCCAGCATTTT,CTKKNSGTAPNQPQHF
TRBV27,TRBJ2-1,16,.,TRBD2,TGTGCCAGCAGTCCTGGGACTAGCGGGGTCCGTAGTGAGCAGTTCTTC,CASSPGTSGVRSEQFF
TRBV18,TRBJ2-2,16,.,TRBD2,TGTGCCAGCTCACCACGACTAGCGGGGAACACCGGGGAGCTGTTTTTT,CASSPRLAGNTGELFF
TRBV6-2/TRBV6-3,TRBJ2-1,16,few,TRBD1,TGTGCCAGCAGTTACTCCACAGGGGCGGTTAGCAATGAGCAGTTCTTC,CASSYSTGAVSNEQFF
TRBV2,TRBJ1-4,13,.,.,TGTGCCAGCAGTGGTCTTACAGGGGAAAAACTGTTTTTT,CASSGLTGEKLFF
TRBV4-2,TRBJ2-7,13,.,.,TGTGCCAGCAGCCAAGGGTGGAGGGACGAGCAGTACTTC,CASSQGWRDEQYF
TRBV27,TRBJ2-7,13,.,.,TGTGCCAGCACCAACAATGTCGGGTACGAGCAGTACTTC,CASTNNVGYEQYF
TRBV10-2,TRBJ2-1,13,.,TRBD2,TGCGCCAGCAGGGGACTAGGTATTGGTGAGCAGTTCTTC,CASRGLGIGEQFF
TRBV27,TRBJ2-7,14,.,TRBD2,TGTGCCAGCAGGAGAGCGGGAGAAGGGTACGAGCAGTACTTC,CASRRAGEGYEQYF
TRBV5-6,TRBJ2-2,14,.,.,TGTGCCAGCAGCCGACGACAAGACACCGGGGAGCTGTTTTTT,CASSRRQDTGELFF
TRBV5-1,TRBJ2-3,15,.,TRBD2,TGCGCCAGCAGCATTAGCGGGAGGGCGGGAGATACGCAGTATTTT,CASSISGRAGDTQYF
TRBV25-1,TRBJ2-7,15,many,TRBD2,TGTGCCAGCAGTAATGTCGGCGGGAGAACCTACGAGCAGTACTTC,CASSNVGGRTYEQYF
TRBV3-1/TRBV3-2,TRBJ2-7,19,.,.,TGTGCCAGCAGCCATCACCCATTCGGTGGGGCGATTTACTCCTACGAGCAGTACTTC,CASSHHPFGGAIYSYEQYF
TRBV7-6,TRBJ2-1,15,.,.,TGTGCCAGCAGCTTAGAGGGACTGCTGGGCAATGAGCAGTTCTTC,CASSLEGLLGNEQFF
TRBV5-1,TRBJ2-3,15,once,.,TGCGCCAGCAGCCGGGGTGGGGGCGTCTCAGATACGCAGTATTTT,CASSRGGGVSDTQYF
TRBV28,TRBJ1-2,13,.,.,TGTGCCAGCAGTTTCGGGGGGCTCTATGGCTACACCTTC,CASSFGGLYGYTF
TRBV19,TRBJ2-7,15,.,.,TGTGCCAGTAGCGACGGGAGCCCGGGACCCTACGAGCAGTACTTC,CASSDGSPGPYEQYF
TRBV19,TRBJ1-5,15,.,.,TGTGCCAGTAGTGTGGGGGGACTTAGCAATCAGCCCCAGCATTTT,CASSVGGLSNQPQHF
TRBV24-1,TRBJ2-3,17,.,TRBD1,TGTGCCACCAGTGACATTGGACAGGGATTTATCACAGATACGCAGTATTTT,CATSDIGQGFITDTQYF
TRBV28,TRBJ2-7,16,.,TRBD2,TGTGCCAGCAGCCCTTTAGCGGGAATGCCCCCTTACGAGCAGTACTTC,CASSPLAGMPPYEQYF
TRBV29-1,TRBJ2-2,16,.,TRBD2,TGCAGCGTTGAAGATAGAGGCGGGAGGAGCACCGGGGAGCTGTTTTTT,CSVEDRGGRSTGELFF
TRBV10-3,TRBJ2-2,15,.,.,TGTGCCATCAGTGAGTTTGCAGGGATCGCCGGGGAGCTGTTTTTT,CAISEFAGIAGELFF
TRBV5-1,TRBJ2-1,15,.,TRBD2,TGCGCCAGCAGCCTATCTAGCGGGGGGGCCAATGAGCAGTTCTTC,CASSLSSGGANEQFF
TRBV9,TRBJ2-1,14,once,TRBD1,TGTGCCAGCAGTTCACAGGGGGCCTACAATGAGCAGTTCTTC,CASSSQGAYNEQFF
TRBV27,TRBJ1-5,14,.,.,TGTGCCAGCAGTTTAAACAGGGCAAATCAGCCCCAGCATTTT,CASSLNRANQPQHF
TRBV28,TRBJ2-7,14,.,TRBD2,TGTGCCAGCAGATATAGCGGGGGCTCCTACGAGCAGTACTTC,CASRYSGGSYEQYF
TRBV27,TRBJ1-1,13,.,.,TGTGCCAGCAGTTTAGGGGGCGGCACTGAAGCTTTCTTT,CASSLGGGTEAFF
TRBV10-3,TRBJ1-2,14,.,.,TGTGCCATCAGTGAAGTGACAGGCACAGCTGGCTACACCTTC,CAISEVTGTAGYTF
TRBV3-1/TRBV3-2,TRBJ2-3,15,.,TRBD2,TGTGCCAGCAGCCAACTAGCGGGAGACCCAGATACGCAGTATTTT,CASSQLAGDPDTQYF